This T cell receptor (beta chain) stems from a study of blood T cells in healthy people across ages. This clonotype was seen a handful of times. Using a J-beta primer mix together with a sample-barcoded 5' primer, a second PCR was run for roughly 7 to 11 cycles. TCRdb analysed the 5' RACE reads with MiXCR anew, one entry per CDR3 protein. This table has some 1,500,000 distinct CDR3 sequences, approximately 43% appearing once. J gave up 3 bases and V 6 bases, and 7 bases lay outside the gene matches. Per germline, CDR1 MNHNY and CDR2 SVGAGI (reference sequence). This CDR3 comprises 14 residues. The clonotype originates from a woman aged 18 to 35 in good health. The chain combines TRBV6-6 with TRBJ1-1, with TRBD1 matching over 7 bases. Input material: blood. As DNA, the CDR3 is TGTGCCAGCAGCCCTACAGGGGACCACACTGAAGCTTTCTTT. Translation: CASSPTGDHTEAFF.